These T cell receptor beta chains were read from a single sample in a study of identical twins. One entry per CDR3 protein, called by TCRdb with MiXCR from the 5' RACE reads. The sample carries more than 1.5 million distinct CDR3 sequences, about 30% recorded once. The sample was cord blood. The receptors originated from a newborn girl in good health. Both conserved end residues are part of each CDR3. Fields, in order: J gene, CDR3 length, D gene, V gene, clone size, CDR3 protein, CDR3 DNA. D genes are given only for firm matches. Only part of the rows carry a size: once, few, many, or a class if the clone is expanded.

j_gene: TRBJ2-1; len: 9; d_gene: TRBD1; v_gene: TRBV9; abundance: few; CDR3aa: CARGTGQFF; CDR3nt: TGTGCCAGAGGGACAGGGCAGTTCTTC
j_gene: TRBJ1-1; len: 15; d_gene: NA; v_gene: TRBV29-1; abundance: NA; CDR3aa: CSVEGVRGTNTEAFF; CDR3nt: TGCAGCGTTGAAGGAGTCAGAGGGACGAACACTGAAGCTTTCTTT
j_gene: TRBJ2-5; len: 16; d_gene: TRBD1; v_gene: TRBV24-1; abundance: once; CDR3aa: CATSEPTGTLGNEQYF; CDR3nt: TGTGCCACCAGTGAGCCGACAGGGACCCTCGGCAATGAGCAGTACTTC
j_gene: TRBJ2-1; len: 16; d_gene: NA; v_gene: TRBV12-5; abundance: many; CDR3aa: CASGFQRALNYNEQFF; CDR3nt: TGTGCTAGTGGTTTCCAAAGGGCCCTAAACTACAATGAGCAGTTCTTC
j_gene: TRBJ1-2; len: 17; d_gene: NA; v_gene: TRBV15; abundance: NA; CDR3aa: CATSRGATPYRSYGYTF; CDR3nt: TGTGCCACCAGCAGAGGCGCGACACCGTACCGATCCTATGGCTACACCTTC
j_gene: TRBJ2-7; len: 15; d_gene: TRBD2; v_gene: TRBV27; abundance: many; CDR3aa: CASSSGTSGRNEQYF; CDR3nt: TGTGCCAGCAGTTCTGGGACTAGCGGGAGAAACGAGCAGTACTTC
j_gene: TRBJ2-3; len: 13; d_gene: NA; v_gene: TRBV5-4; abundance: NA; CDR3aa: CASSVDSLDTQYF; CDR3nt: TGTGCCAGCAGCGTGGACAGCTTAGATACGCAGTATTTT
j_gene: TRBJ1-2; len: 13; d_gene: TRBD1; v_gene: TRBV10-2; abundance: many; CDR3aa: CASRAGQNYGYTF; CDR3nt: TGTGCCAGCAGGGCGGGACAGAACTATGGCTACACCTTC
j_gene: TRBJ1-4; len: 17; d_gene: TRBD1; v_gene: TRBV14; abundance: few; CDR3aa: CASSQEGQGLTNEKLFF; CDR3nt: TGTGCCAGCAGCCAAGAGGGACAGGGTTTAACTAATGAAAAACTGTTTTTT
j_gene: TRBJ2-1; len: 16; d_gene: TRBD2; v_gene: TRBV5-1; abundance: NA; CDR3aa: CASSLTSGSWGNEQFF; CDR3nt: TGCGCCAGCAGCTTGACTAGCGGGAGTTGGGGCAATGAGCAGTTCTTC
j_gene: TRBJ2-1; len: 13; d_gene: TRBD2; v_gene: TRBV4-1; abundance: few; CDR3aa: CSSSQGGGRGPFF; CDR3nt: TGCTCCAGCAGCCAAGGAGGCGGGAGGGGACCGTTCTTC
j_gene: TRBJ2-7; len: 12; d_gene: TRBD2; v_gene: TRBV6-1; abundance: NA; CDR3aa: CAISGGYYEQYF; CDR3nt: TGTGCCATTAGCGGGGGTTACTACGAGCAGTACTTC
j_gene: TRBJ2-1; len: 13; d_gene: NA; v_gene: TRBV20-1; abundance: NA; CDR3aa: CSARGEDRRRQFF; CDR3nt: TGCAGTGCTAGAGGCGAAGACCGACGACGTCAGTTCTTC
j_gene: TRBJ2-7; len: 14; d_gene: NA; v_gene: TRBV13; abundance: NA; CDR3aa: CASSLGGSVNEQYF; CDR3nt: TGTGCCAGCAGCTTAGGGGGTAGCGTTAACGAGCAGTACTTC
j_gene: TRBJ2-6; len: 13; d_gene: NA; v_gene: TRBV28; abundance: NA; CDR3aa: CASSLIGANALTF; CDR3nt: TGTGCCAGCAGTTTAATTGGGGCCAACGCCCTGACTTTC
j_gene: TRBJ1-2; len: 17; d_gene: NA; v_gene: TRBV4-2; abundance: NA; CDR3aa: CASSQPSGPTDNYGYTF; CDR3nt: TGTGCCAGCAGCCAACCCTCGGGCCCGACAGACAACTATGGCTACACCTTC
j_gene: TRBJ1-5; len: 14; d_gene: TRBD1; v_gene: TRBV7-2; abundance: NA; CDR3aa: CASSQTGRRQPQHF; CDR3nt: TGTGCCAGCAGCCAGACAGGGCGGCGTCAGCCCCAGCATTTT
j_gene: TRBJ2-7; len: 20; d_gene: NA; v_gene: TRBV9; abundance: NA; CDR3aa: CASSVASGQRDPRTYNEQYF; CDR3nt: TGTGCCAGCAGCGTAGCCTCGGGACAGCGGGACCCTCGAACCTACAATGAGCAGTACTTC
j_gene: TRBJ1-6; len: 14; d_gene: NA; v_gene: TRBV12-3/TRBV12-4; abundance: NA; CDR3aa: CASSLEIGSSPLHF; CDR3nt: TGTGCCAGCAGTTTAGAGATCGGGTCCTCACCCCTCCACTTT
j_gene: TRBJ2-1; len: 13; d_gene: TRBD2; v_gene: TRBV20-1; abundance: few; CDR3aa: CRISRGGLNEQFF; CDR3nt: TGCAGGATCTCTCGGGGGGGCCTAAATGAGCAGTTCTTC
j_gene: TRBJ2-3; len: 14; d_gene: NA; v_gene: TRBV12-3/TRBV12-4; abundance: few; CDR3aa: CASSRRQNQDTQYF; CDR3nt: TGTGCCAGCAGTCGCCGACAGAACCAAGATACGCAGTATTTT
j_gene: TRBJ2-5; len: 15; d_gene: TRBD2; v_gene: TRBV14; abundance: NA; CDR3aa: CASSQDPSGIVTQYF; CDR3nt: TGTGCCAGCAGCCAAGATCCTAGCGGGATCGTGACCCAGTACTTC
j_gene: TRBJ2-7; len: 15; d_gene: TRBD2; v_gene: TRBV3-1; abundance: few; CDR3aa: CASSLPGSGLGEQYF; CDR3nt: TGTGCCAGCAGCCTTCCGGGTAGCGGGCTTGGCGAGCAGTACTTC
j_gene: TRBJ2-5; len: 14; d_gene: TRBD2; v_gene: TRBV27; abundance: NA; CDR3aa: CASSLQYGRDEQYF; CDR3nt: TGTGCCAGCAGTTTGCAGTATGGGAGGGATGAGCAGTACTTC
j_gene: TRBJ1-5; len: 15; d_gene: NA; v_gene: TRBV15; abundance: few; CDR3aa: CATSLEARGGQPQHF; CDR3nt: TGTGCCACCAGCCTCGAAGCAAGGGGAGGTCAGCCCCAGCATTTT
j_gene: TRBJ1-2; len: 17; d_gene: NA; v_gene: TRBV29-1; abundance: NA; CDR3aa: CSVETKLDGGANYGYTF; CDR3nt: TGCAGCGTTGAAACCAAATTAGACGGGGGGGCTAACTATGGCTACACCTTC
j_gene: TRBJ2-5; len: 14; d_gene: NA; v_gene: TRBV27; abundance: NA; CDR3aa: CASSLGRVYNEQYF; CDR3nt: TGTGCCAGCAGTTTAGGGCGGGTCTACAATGAGCAGTACTTC
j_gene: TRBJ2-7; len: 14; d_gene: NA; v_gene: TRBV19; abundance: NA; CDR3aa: CASTDGGPVYEQYF; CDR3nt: TGTGCCAGTACAGACGGAGGGCCTGTCTACGAGCAGTACTTC
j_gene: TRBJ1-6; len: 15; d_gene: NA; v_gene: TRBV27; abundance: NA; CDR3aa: CASGSPGHGNSPLHF; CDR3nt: TGTGCCAGCGGTTCCCCGGGACACGGTAATTCACCCCTCCACTTT
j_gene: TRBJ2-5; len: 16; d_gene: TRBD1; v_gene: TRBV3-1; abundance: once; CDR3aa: CASSHLTGGEEETQYF; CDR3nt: TGTGCCAGCAGCCATCTTACAGGGGGTGAAGAAGAGACCCAGTACTTC
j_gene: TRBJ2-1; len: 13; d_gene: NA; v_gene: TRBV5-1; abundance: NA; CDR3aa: CASSLVGGETQFF; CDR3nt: TGCGCCAGCAGCTTGGTTGGGGGAGAGACCCAGTTCTTC
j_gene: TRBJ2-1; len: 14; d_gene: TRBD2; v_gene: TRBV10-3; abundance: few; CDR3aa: CAIRGEGGYNEQFF; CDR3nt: TGTGCCATCAGGGGGGAGGGCGGCTACAATGAGCAGTTCTTC
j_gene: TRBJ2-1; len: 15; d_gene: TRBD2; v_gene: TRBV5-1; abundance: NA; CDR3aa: CASSLLAGGIDEQFF; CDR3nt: TGCGCCAGCAGCCTACTAGCGGGGGGTATCGATGAGCAGTTCTTC
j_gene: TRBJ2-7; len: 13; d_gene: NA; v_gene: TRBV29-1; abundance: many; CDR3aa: CSVGGAFTYEQYF; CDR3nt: TGCAGCGTTGGGGGGGCATTTACCTACGAGCAGTACTTC
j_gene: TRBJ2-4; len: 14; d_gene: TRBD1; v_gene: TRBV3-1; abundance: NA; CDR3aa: CASSQGTGGNIQYF; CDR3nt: TGTGCCAGCAGCCAAGGGACAGGGGGAAACATTCAGTACTTC
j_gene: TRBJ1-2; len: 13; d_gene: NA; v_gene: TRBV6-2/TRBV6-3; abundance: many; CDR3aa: CASSSGLLYGYTF; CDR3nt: TGTGCCAGCAGTTCGGGTTTGCTGTATGGCTACACCTTC
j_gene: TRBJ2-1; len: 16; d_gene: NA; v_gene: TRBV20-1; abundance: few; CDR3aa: CSASKNAARSYNEQFF; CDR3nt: TGCAGTGCTAGTAAAAACGCGGCGCGCTCCTACAATGAGCAGTTCTTC
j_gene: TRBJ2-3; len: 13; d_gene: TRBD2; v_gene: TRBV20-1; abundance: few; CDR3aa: CRLSSGGTDTQYF; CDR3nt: TGCAGGCTCTCTAGCGGGGGCACAGATACGCAGTATTTT
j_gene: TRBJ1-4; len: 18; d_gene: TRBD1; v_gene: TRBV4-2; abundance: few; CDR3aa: CASSQEPGQGNPNEKLFF; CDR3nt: TGTGCCAGCAGCCAAGAACCGGGACAGGGGAACCCTAATGAAAAACTGTTTTTT
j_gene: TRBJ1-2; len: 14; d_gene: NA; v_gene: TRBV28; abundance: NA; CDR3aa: CASSLFRANYGYTF; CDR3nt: TGTGCCAGCAGTTTATTCAGAGCTAACTATGGCTACACCTTC
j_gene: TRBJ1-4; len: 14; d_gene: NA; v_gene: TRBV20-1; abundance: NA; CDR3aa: CSASPLATNEKLFF; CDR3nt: TGCAGTGCCTCTCCGCTAGCAACTAATGAAAAACTGTTTTTT
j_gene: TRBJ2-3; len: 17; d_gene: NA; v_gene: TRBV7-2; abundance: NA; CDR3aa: CASSSRYTAPRSDTQYF; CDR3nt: TGTGCCAGCAGCTCCCGTTATACAGCCCCCCGGTCGGATACGCAGTATTTT
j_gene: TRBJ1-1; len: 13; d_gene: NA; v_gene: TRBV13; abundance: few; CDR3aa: CASSPNLNTEAFF; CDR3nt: TGTGCCAGCAGCCCGAACTTAAACACTGAAGCTTTCTTT
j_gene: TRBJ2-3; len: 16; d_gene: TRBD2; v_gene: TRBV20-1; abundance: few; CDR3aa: CSARRWLAEPTDTQYF; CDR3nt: TGCAGTGCTAGGAGGTGGCTAGCGGAACCCACAGATACGCAGTATTTT
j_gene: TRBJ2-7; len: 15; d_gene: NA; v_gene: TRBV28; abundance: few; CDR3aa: CASSLGTLAGYEQYF; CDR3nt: TGTGCCAGCAGCCTTGGGACCCTCGCCGGCTACGAGCAGTACTTC
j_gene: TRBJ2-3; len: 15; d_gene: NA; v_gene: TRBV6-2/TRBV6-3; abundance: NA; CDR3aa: CASSYSGGLPDTQYF; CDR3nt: TGTGCCAGCAGTTACTCGGGGGGCCTTCCAGATACGCAGTATTTT